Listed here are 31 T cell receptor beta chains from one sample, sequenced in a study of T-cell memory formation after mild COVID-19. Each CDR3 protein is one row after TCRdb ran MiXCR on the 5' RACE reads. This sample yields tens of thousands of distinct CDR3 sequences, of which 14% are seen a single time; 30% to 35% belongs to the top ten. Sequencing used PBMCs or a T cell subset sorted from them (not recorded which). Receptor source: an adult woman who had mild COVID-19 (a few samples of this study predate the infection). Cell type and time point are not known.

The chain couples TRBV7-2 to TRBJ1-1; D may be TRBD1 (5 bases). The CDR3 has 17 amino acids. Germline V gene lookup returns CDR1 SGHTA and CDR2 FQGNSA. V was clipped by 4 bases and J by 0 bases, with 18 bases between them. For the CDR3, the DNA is TGTGCCAGCAGCTCAGGTCCCGGGACGGGGATGAACACTGAAGCTTTCTTT. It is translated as CASSSGPGTGMNTEAFF.

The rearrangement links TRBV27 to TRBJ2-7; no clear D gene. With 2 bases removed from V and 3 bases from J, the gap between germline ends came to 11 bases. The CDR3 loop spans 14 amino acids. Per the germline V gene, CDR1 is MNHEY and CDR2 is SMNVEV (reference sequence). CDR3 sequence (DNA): TGTGCCAGCAGTTTACGGCGGATTGACTACGAGCAGTACTTC. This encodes CASSLRRIDYEQYF.

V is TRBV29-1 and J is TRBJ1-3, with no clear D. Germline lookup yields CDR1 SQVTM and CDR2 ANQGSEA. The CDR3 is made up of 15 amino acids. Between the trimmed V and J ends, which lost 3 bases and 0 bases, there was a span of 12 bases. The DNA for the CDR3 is TGCAGCGTTGAGCGATATGAGAGCTCTGGAAACACCATATATTTT. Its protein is CSVERYESSGNTIYF.

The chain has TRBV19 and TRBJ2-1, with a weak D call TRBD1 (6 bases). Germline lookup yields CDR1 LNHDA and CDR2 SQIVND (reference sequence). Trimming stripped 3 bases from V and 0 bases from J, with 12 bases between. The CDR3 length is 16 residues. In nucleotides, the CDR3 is TGTGCCAGTAGTATTCCCCAGGGGAGCTCCTACAATGAGCAGTTCTTC. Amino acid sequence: CASSIPQGSSYNEQFF.

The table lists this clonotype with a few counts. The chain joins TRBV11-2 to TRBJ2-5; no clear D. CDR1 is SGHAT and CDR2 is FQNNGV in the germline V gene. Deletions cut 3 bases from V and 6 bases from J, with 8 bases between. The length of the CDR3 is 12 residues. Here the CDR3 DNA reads TGTGCCAGCAGCTTGGGTGTGCAGACCCAGTACTTC. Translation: CASSLGVQTQYF.

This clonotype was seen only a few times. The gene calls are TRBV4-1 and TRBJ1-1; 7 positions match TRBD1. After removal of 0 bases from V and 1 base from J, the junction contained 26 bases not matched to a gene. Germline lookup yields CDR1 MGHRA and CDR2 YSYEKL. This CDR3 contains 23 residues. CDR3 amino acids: CASSQDVTTSGQSTGPGNTEAFF. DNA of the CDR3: TGCGCCAGCAGCCAAGATGTAACCACGTCGGGACAGTCAACAGGGCCTGGGAACACTGAAGCTTTCTTT.

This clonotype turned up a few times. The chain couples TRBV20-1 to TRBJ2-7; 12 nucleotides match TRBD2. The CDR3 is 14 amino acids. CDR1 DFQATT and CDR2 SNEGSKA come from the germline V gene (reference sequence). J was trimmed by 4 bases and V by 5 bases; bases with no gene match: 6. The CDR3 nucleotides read TGCAGTGCTCATCGGACTAGCGGGATTTACGAGCAGTACTTC. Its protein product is CSAHRTSGIYEQYF.

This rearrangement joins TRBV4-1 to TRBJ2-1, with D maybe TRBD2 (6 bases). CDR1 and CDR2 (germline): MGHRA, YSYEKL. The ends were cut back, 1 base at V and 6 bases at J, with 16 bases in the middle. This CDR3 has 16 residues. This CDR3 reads CASSQGHKGEVNEQFF. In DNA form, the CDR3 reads TGCGCCAGCAGCCAAGGCCATAAAGGGGAGGTCAATGAGCAGTTCTTC.

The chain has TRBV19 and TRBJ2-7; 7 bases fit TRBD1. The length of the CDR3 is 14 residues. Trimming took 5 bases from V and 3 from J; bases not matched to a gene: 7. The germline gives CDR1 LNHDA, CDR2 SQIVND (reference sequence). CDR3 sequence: CASSLTGVDYEQYF. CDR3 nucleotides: TGTGCCAGTAGTCTAACAGGGGTGGACTACGAGCAGTACTTC.

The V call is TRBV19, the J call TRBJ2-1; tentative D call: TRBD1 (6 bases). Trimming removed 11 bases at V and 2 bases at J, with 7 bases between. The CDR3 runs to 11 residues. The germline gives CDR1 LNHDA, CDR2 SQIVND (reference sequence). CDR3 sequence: CAAGAYNEQFF. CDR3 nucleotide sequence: TGTGCCGCAGGGGCCTACAATGAGCAGTTCTTC.

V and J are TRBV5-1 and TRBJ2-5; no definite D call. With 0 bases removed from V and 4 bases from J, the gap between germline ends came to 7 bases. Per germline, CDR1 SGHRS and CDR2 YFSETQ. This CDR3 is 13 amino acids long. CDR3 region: CASSLVPAETQYF. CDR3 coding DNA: TGCGCCAGCAGCTTGGTACCGGCAGAGACCCAGTACTTC.

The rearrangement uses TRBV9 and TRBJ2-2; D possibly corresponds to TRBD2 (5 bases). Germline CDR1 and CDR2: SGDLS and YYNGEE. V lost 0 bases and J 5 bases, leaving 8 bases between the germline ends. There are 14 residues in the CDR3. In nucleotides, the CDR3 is TGTGCCAGCAGCGTAGTGGGGAGTACCGGGGAGCTGTTTTTT. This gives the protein CASSVVGSTGELFF.

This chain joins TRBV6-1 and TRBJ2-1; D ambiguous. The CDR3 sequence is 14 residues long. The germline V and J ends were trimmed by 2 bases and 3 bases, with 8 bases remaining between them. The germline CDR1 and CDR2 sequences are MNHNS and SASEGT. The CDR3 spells CASSETGDYNEQFF. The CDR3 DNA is TGTGCCAGCAGTGAAACCGGAGACTACAATGAGCAGTTCTTC.

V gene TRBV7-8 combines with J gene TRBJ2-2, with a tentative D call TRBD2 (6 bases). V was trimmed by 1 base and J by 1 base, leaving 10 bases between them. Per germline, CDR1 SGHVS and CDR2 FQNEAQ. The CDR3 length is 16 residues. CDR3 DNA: TGTGCCAGCAGCTTAGAGGCTAGCGTGAACACCGGGGAGCTGTTTTTT. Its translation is CASSLEASVNTGELFF.

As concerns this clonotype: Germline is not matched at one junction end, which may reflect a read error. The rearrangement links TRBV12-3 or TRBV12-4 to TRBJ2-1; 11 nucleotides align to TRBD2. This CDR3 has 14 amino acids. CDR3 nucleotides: TGTGCCAGCAGTCTAGCGGGGACTAGCGGTGAGCAGTTCTTC. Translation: CASSLAGTSGEQFF.

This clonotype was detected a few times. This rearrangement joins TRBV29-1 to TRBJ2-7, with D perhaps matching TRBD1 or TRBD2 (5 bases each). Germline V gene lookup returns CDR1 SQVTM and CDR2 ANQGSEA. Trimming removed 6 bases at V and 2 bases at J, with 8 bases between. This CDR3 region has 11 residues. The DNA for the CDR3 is TGCAGCGTGGAGGACACCTACGAGCAGTACTTC. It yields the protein CSVEDTYEQYF.

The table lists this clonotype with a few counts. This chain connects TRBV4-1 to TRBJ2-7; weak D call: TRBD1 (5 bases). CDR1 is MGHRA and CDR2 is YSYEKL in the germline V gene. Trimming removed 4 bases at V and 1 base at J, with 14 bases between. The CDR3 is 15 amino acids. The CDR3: CASSPKRGGSYEQYF. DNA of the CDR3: TGCGCCAGCAGCCCGAAAAGGGGCGGTTCCTACGAGCAGTACTTC.

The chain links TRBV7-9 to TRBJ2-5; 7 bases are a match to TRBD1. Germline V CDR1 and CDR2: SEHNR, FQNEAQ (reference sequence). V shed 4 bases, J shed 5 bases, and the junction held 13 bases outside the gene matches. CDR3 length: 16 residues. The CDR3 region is CASSWGQTFPGETQYF. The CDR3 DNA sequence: TGTGCCAGCAGCTGGGGACAGACCTTTCCGGGGGAGACCCAGTACTTC.

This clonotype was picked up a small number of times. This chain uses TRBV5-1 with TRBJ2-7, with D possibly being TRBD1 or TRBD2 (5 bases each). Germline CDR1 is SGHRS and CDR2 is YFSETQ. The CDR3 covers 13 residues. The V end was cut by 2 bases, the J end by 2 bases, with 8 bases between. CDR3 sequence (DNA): TGCGCCAGCAGCTTCGAGGGACCCTACGAGCAGTACTTC. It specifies CASSFEGPYEQYF. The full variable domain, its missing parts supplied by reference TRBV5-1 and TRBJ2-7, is KAGVTQTPRYLIKTRGQQVTLSCSPISGHRSVSWYQQTPGQGLQFLFEYFSETQRNKGNFPGRFSGRQFSNSRSEMNVSTLELGDSALYLCASSFEGPYEQYFGPGTRLTVT.

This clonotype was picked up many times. The DNA for the CDR3 is TGTGCCAGCAGCTTAGACAGCTTACCCTACGAGCAGTACTTC. This encodes CASSLDSLPYEQYF. V and J are TRBV7-9 and TRBJ2-7; no firm D call. From germline, CDR1 is SEHNR and CDR2 FQNEAQ (reference sequence). The ends were cut back, 1 base at V and 2 bases at J, with 9 bases in the middle. The CDR3 totals 14 residues.

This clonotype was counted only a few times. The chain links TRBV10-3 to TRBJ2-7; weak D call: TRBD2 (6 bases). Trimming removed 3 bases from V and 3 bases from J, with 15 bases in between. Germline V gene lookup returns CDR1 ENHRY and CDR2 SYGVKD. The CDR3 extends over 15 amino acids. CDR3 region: CAISDPGGMGYEQYF. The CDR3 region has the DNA TGTGCCATCAGTGATCCGGGCGGGATGGGCTACGAGCAGTACTTC.

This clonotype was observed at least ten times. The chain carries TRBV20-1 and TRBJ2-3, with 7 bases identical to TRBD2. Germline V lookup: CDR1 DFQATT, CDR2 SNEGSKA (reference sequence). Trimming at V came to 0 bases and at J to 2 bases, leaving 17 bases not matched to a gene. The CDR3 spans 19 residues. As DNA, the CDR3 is TGCAGTGCTAGAGATCAGCTAGCGGCCAACCCACATTACACAGATACGCAGTATTTT. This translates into CSARDQLAANPHYTDTQYF.

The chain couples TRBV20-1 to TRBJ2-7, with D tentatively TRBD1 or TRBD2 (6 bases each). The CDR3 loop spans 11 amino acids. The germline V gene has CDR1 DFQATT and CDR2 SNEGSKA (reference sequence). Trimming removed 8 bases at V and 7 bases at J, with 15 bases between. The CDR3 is CSWWGAREQYF. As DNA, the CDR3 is TGCAGTTGGTGGGGGGCGCGAGAGCAGTACTTC.

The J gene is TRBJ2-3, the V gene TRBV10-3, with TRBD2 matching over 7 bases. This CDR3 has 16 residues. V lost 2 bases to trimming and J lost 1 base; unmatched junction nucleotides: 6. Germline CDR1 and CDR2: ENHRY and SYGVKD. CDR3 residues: CAISEVSAGGTDTQYF. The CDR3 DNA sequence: TGTGCCATCAGTGAGGTATCGGCGGGAGGCACAGATACGCAGTATTTT.

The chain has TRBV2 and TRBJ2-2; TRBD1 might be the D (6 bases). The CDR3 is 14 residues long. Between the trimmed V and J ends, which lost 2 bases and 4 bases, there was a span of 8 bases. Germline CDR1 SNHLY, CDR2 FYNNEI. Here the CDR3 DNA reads TGTGCCAGCAGTGAAACACAGGGCACCGGGGAGCTGTTTTTT. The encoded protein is CASSETQGTGELFF. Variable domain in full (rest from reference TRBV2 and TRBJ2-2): EPEVTQTPSHQVTQMGQEVILRCVPISNHLYFYWYRQILGQKVEFLVSFYNNEISEKSEIFDDQFSVERPDGSNFTLKIRSTKLEDSAMYFCASSETQGTGELFFGEGSRLTVL.

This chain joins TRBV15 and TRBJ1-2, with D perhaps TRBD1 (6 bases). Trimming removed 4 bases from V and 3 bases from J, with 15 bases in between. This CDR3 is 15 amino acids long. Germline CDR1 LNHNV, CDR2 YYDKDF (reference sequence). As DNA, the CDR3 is TGTGCCACCAGCATACACCGGGACAACTACTATGGCTACACCTTC. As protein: CATSIHRDNYYGYTF.

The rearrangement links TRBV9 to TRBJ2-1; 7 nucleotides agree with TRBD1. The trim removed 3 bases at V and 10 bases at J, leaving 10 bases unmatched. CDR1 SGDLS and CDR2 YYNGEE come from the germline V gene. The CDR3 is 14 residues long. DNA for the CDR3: TGTGCCAGCAGCGGGGACAGAGGAGGAATAGAGCAGTTCTTC. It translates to CASSGDRGGIEQFF.

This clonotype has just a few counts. CDR3 protein: CASSEGGSSYEQYF. The CDR3 DNA reads as TGTGCCAGCAGTGAGGGGGGCAGCTCCTACGAGCAGTACTTC. The genes are TRBV6-1 and TRBJ2-7, with D perhaps TRBD1 or TRBD2 (6 bases each). Trimming took off 3 bases at V and 0 bases at J, with 9 bases between the two ends. This CDR3 contains 14 residues. Germline V gene sequence: CDR1 MNHNS, CDR2 SASEGT.

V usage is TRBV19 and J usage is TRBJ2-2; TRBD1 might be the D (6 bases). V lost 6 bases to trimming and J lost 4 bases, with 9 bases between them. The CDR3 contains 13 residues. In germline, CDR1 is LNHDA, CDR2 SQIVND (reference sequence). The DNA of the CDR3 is TGTGCCAGTAGATCCAGGGGCACCGGGGAGCTGTTTTTT. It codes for CASRSRGTGELFF.

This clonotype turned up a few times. CDR3 nucleotides: TGTGCCACCAGTGATCCGCGGGTTTCAGCGGGTGGCGAGCAGTACTTC. This codes for CATSDPRVSAGGEQYF. This rearrangement joins TRBV24-1 to TRBJ2-7, with a possible D match to TRBD2 (6 bases). Germline CDR1 is KGHDR and CDR2 is SFDVKD. This CDR3 is 16 amino acids long. Trimming cost V 3 bases and J 6 bases, with 20 bases left between them.

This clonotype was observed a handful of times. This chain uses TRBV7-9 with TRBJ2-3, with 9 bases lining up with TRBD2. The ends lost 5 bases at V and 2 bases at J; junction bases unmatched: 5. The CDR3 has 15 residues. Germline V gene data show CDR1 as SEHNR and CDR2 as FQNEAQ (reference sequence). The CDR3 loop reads CASSRTSEPTDTQYF. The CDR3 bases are TGTGCCAGCAGCCGGACTAGCGAACCCACAGATACGCAGTATTTT.